These 19 T cell receptor beta chains came from one sample sequenced in a study of PD-1 blockade in classical Hodgkin lymphoma. Relapse was seen in all patients after autologous stem cell transplantation, and brentuximab vedotin exposure was variable. Profiling relied on immunoSEQ multiplex PCR, and the TCRdb table lists in-frame clones only, not all of them. The sample holds 95,000 to 100,000 clones, 75% to 90% seen once. The sample consisted of peripheral blood mononuclear cells (PBMCs), taken before the second cycle of nivolumab. Every receptor here comes from a human donor with classical Hodgkin lymphoma.

The gene calls are TRBV7-9 and TRBJ1-4, with 9 bases identical to TRBD1. The CDR3 runs 16 residues. J gave up 7 bases and V 1 base, and 7 bases lay outside the gene matches. Germline assignment: CDR1 SEHNR and CDR2 FQNEAQ (reference sequence). The CDR3 protein is CASSLGQGEPGEKLFF. The CDR3 nucleotides are TGTGCCAGCAGCTTAGGACAGGGGGAGCCTGGTGAAAAACTGTTTTTT.

V gene TRBV9 combines with J gene TRBJ1-2; tentatively, D is TRBD1 (5 bases). The CDR3 covers 12 residues. V lost 5 bases and J lost 5, with 10 bases in between. Germline V gene lookup returns CDR1 SGDLS and CDR2 YYNGEE. This CDR3 is CASRDTLYGYTF. The CDR3 DNA reads TGTGCCAGCAGGGACACCTTATATGGCTACACCTTC.

The genes are TRBV5-1 and TRBJ2-3, with D hard to call. Germline CDR1 and CDR2: SGHRS and YFSETQ. There are 11 residues in the CDR3. The germline V and J ends were trimmed by 7 bases and 4 bases, with 7 bases remaining between them. CDR3 region: CASRAPDTQYF. CDR3 nucleotide sequence: TGCGCCAGCCGGGCCCCAGATACGCAGTATTTT.

This clone was found once. The genes are TRBV2 and TRBJ2-1; 13 bases line up with TRBD2. CDR3 length: 15 amino acids. Germline CDR1 is SNHLY and CDR2 is FYNNEI. The J segment lost 9 bases and the V segment lost 3 bases, leaving 5 bases of the junction unmatched. The CDR3: CASSDGTSGVTEQFF. The DNA for the CDR3 is TGTGCCAGCAGTGACGGGACTAGCGGGGTAACTGAGCAGTTCTTC.

V and J are TRBV6-5 and TRBJ2-7, with a possible D match to TRBD1 (5 bases). Per the germline V gene, CDR1 is MNHEY and CDR2 is SVGAGI. The ends were cut back, 0 bases at V and 1 base at J, with 10 bases in the middle. The CDR3 spans 15 residues. The CDR3 bases are TGTGCCAGCAGTTACTCACAGGCTCTATCCTACGAGCAGTACTTC. Translation gives CASSYSQALSYEQYF.

The chain employs TRBV7-2 and TRBJ1-1; D gene uncertain. Trimming shortened V by 5 bases and J by 1 base, and 14 bases separated the two germline ends. CDR1 and CDR2 from the germline V gene are SGHTA and FQGNSA. The CDR3 consists of 15 residues. For the CDR3, the DNA is TGTGCCAGCAGCCCCACGCTAGGTGGGAACACTGAAGCTTTCTTT. This translates into CASSPTLGGNTEAFF.

The chain uses TRBV4-2 and TRBJ2-2, with 11 nucleotides matching TRBD2. CDR1 is LGHNA, CDR2 YNFKEQ, per germline. J was trimmed by 6 bases and V by 3 bases; bases with no gene match: 3. This CDR3 has 15 residues. CDR3 sequence reads: CASSQVAGGPGELFF. The CDR3 DNA follows: TGTGCCAGCAGCCAGGTAGCGGGGGGGCCCGGGGAGCTGTTTTTT.

This chain connects TRBV10-3 to TRBJ1-1; D gene ambiguous. The CDR3 totals 15 residues. The germline V gene has CDR1 ENHRY and CDR2 SYGVKD. V lost 3 bases, J lost 1 base, and 12 bases lay in between. The CDR3 protein is CAISDLGMGNTEAFF. The DNA of the CDR3 is TGTGCCATCAGTGACTTAGGTATGGGGAACACTGAAGCTTTCTTT.

The table lists this clone with a count of one. The V and J genes are TRBV6-1 and TRBJ2-1, with TRBD1 matching 7 bases. This CDR3 has 13 residues. Germline CDR1 is MNHNS and CDR2 is SASEGT. With V trimmed by 6 bases and J by 6 bases, 5 bases remained unmatched. CDR3 sequence: CASSRGQVNEQFF. The CDR3 coding sequence is TGTGCCAGCAGCCGAGGACAGGTCAATGAGCAGTTCTTC.

The V gene is TRBV12-5, the J gene TRBJ2-3; possibly TRBD1 or TRBD2 for D (5 bases each). The CDR3 has 15 amino acids. V lost 3 bases, J lost 1 base, and 11 bases lay in between. Germline CDR1 LGHNT, CDR2 FRNRAP. CDR3 in DNA: TGTGCTAGTGGTTTTGGAAGGGACGGCACAGATACGCAGTATTTT. Amino acids: CASGFGRDGTDTQYF.

The rearrangement joins TRBV5-1 to TRBJ1-2, with TRBD1 as a possible D gene (5 bases). Germline V gene lookup returns CDR1 SGHRS and CDR2 YFSETQ. V was shortened by 3 bases and J by 5 bases, with 11 bases between the two germline ends. The CDR3 contains 13 residues. The CDR3 is CASSSGSGYGYTF. As DNA, the CDR3 is TGCGCCAGCAGCTCCGGATCAGGGTATGGCTACACCTTC.

The chain employs TRBV11-3 and TRBJ2-2; 9 bases agree with TRBD1. The junction had 8 bases not matched to a gene; V was cut back by 5 bases and J by 7 bases. CDR1 is SGHNT and CDR2 is YENEEA in the germline V gene. The CDR3 is 15 amino acids. The CDR3 sequence is CASSPDRGSIGELFF. The DNA of the CDR3 is TGTGCCAGCAGCCCGGACAGGGGTTCCATCGGGGAGCTGTTTTTT.

V is TRBV6-1 and J is TRBJ1-4, with D possibly TRBD1 on 6 matching bases. Between the trimmed V and J ends, which lost 7 bases and 3 bases, there was a span of 12 bases. The CDR3 sequence is 14 residues long. Germline-derived CDR1 and CDR2 are MNHNS and SASEGT. CDR3 residues: CASTQQGPNEKLFF. The CDR3, as DNA: TGTGCCAGCACCCAACAGGGACCTAATGAAAAACTGTTTTTT.

The chain recombines TRBV5-1 with TRBJ1-2; tentatively, D is TRBD1 (5 bases). Germline V CDR1 and CDR2: SGHRS, YFSETQ. The CDR3 totals 17 residues. Trimming left V 1 base short and J 4 bases short, with 20 bases between. The CDR3 coding sequence is TGCGCCAGCAGCTTGAAGGGGATGCCCCAGAGGGGCTATGGCTACACCTTC. It translates to CASSLKGMPQRGYGYTF.

This rearrangement joins TRBV6-5 to TRBJ1-5; no definite D call. The CDR3 sequence is 14 residues long. Looked up from germline, CDR1 is MNHEY and CDR2 is SVGAGI. V was clipped by 0 bases and J by 3 bases, with 6 bases between them. The CDR3 sequence: CASSYSKYNQPQHF. DNA for the CDR3: TGTGCCAGCAGTTACTCGAAGTACAATCAGCCCCAGCATTTT.

The chain employs TRBV30 and TRBJ1-2, with D perhaps TRBD1 (5 bases). The germline gives CDR1 GTSNPN, CDR2 SVGIG (reference sequence). The V and J ends lost 1 base and 5 bases respectively, with 11 bases between them. This CDR3 region has 13 residues. CDR3 sequence: CAWSAQGQYGYTF. CDR3 DNA: TGTGCCTGGAGTGCGCAGGGTCAATATGGCTACACCTTC.

The V and J genes are TRBV5-6 and TRBJ1-2; D remains unclear. V was trimmed by 4 bases and J by 4 bases, leaving 8 bases between them. Germline values: CDR1 SGHDT, CDR2 YYEEEE. This CDR3 is built from 12 residues. Written as DNA, the CDR3 is TGTGCCAGCAGCGGGAGCGGCTATGGCTACACCTTC. It is translated as CASSGSGYGYTF.

The chain joins TRBV4-1 to TRBJ1-1; weak D call: TRBD1 (6 bases). CDR3 length: 15 residues. Trimming took off 0 bases at V and 4 bases at J, with 12 bases between the two ends. CDR1 is MGHRA, CDR2 YSYEKL, per germline. The CDR3 spells CASSQDRGLVTEAFF. In nucleotides, the CDR3 is TGCGCCAGCAGCCAAGATCGGGGGCTGGTCACTGAAGCTTTCTTT.

This chain uses TRBV7-9 with TRBJ1-5, with a weak D call TRBD1 (6 bases). CDR1 is SEHNR and CDR2 is FQNEAQ in the germline V gene (reference sequence). There are 13 residues in the CDR3. Between the trimmed V and J ends, which lost 6 bases and 6 bases, there was a span of 12 bases. DNA of the CDR3: TGTGCCAGCAGGTCAGGGGTAGCTCAGCCCCAGCATTTT. Protein: CASRSGVAQPQHF.